One sample yielded the 32 T cell receptor beta chains listed below, sequenced in a study of blood T cell repertoires in COVID-19 (dated by TCRdb to the early 2020s). The library relied on the immunoSEQ multiplex PCR assay. Here the immuneACCESS table is served through TCRdb, limited to in-frame sequences with V and J called. Missing clones are a known gap in these copies; in checked studies unresolved V genes cover under half, and the rest lacks a known reason. The sample table holds roughly 75,000 clones, of which roughly 85% were seen once. More than 9.5% of the sample belongs to the ten largest clones. The sample was peripheral blood. These receptors were collected from a man aged 45 to 65 with COVID-19, enrolled during active disease.

V gene TRBV6-5 combines with J gene TRBJ2-7; D may be TRBD1 (6 bases). Germline values: CDR1 MNHEY, CDR2 SVGAGI. This CDR3 spans 14 amino acids. V shed 6 bases and J shed 4 bases, with 16 bases lying between them. The CDR3 DNA follows: TGTGCCAGCAGGAGAGGGGACACAAGTTACGAGCAGTACTTC. This encodes CASRRGDTSYEQYF.

V usage is TRBV28 and J usage is TRBJ1-4, with TRBD1 matching over 7 bases. The germline gives CDR1 MDHEN, CDR2 SYDVKM. CDR3 length equals 19 residues. After removal of 3 bases from V and 3 bases from J, the junction contained 16 bases not matched to a gene. The CDR3 sequence is CASSFRRGQPAWSNEKLFF. CDR3 nucleotide sequence: TGTGCCAGCAGTTTTCGACGGGGACAGCCGGCGTGGTCTAATGAAAAACTGTTTTTT.

The CDR3 is CASSLLTGDEQFF. CDR3 DNA: TGTGCCAGCAGCTTATTGACAGGGGACGAGCAGTTCTTC. The chain uses TRBV7-2 and TRBJ2-1; 8 positions match TRBD1. Germline V CDR1 and CDR2: SGHTA, FQGNSA. Trimming cost V 2 bases and J 10 bases; bases outside gene matches: 4. The CDR3 length is 13 residues.

The rearrangement uses TRBV7-3 and TRBJ2-5; the match to TRBD2 covers 11 bases. V lost 2 bases, J lost 4 bases, and 0 bases stayed unmatched. The germline CDR1 and CDR2 sequences are SGHTA and FQGTGA. This CDR3 comprises 14 residues. The chain's CDR3 is CASSLGLAGETQYF. The CDR3 region has the DNA TGTGCCAGCAGCTTAGGACTAGCGGGAGAGACCCAGTACTTC.

The chain carries TRBV27 and TRBJ1-2; the match to TRBD1 covers 7 bases. Trimming at V came to 5 bases and at J to 0 bases, leaving 12 bases not matched to a gene. There are 17 residues in the CDR3. Germline assignment: CDR1 MNHEY and CDR2 SMNVEV (reference sequence). This chain's CDR3 is CASSPGDSNLANYGYTF. In DNA, the CDR3 is TGTGCCAGCAGTCCAGGGGACAGTAATTTAGCTAACTATGGCTACACCTTC.

The rearrangement joins TRBV28 to TRBJ2-7; D is undetermined. V lost 6 bases and J 4 bases, leaving 10 bases between the germline ends. Germline V gene data show CDR1 as MDHEN and CDR2 as SYDVKM. CDR3 length: 12 residues. CDR3 region: CASRSKLYEQYF. CDR3 nucleotide sequence: TGTGCCAGCAGGAGTAAACTGTACGAGCAGTACTTC. Full variable domain (remainder filled in from reference TRBV28 and TRBJ2-7): DVKVTQSSRYLVKRTGEKVFLECVQDMDHENMFWYRQDPGLGLRLIYFSYDVKMKEKGDIPEGYSVSREKKERFSLILESASTNQTSMYLCASRSKLYEQYFGPGTRLTVT.

In its sample, this clone was seen a few times. The gene calls are TRBV6-5 and TRBJ1-6; the D is unclear. The CDR3 length is 13 residues. Germline assignment: CDR1 MNHEY and CDR2 SVGAGI. The ends were cut back, 8 bases at V and 7 bases at J, with 12 bases in the middle. The CDR3 DNA follows: TGTGCCAGCTTTCGGGGAGGCAATTCACCCCTCCACTTT. Translating gives CASFRGGNSPLHF.

The chain employs TRBV12-3 or TRBV12-4 and TRBJ2-5; TRBD1 is a possible D gene (6 bases). This CDR3 is 13 amino acids long. V was trimmed by 6 bases and J by 5 bases, leaving 13 bases between them. The CDR3 region has the DNA TGTGCCAGCAGACCTGGGGGCGGGGAGACCCAGTACTTC. It specifies CASRPGGGETQYF.

The chain joins TRBV5-1 to TRBJ2-2; 7 nucleotides agree with TRBD1. This CDR3 is built from 14 residues. The junction had 3 bases not matched to a gene; V was cut back by 7 bases and J by 0 bases. Germline CDR1 is SGHRS and CDR2 is YFSETQ. CDR3 protein: CASSGTANTGELFF. The CDR3 region has the DNA TGCGCCAGCTCCGGGACAGCGAACACCGGGGAGCTGTTTTTT.

Concerning this clone itself: A junction boundary mismatches the germline segment, possibly from a read error. The chain uses TRBV6-1 and TRBJ1-4; D is uncertain. In germline, CDR1 is MNHNS, CDR2 SASEGT. The CDR3 extends over 13 amino acids. DNA for the CDR3: TGTGCCAGCAGTGACAGATCCAATGAAAAGCTGTTTTTT. This codes for CASSDRSNEKLFF.

The J gene is TRBJ2-7, the V gene TRBV28; TRBD2 matches 10 bases. Germline V gives CDR1 MDHEN, CDR2 SYDVKM. V lost 10 bases, J lost 2 bases, and 5 bases stayed unmatched. The CDR3 length is 13 residues. The CDR3 here is CAIKAGGPYEQYF. The CDR3, as DNA: TGTGCCATCAAAGCGGGAGGGCCCTACGAGCAGTACTTC.

The rearrangement links TRBV10-3 to TRBJ1-1, with D possibly matching TRBD1 (5 bases). The CDR3 extends over 16 amino acids. Between the trimmed V and J ends, which lost 5 bases and 3 bases, there was a span of 19 bases. The germline CDR1 and CDR2 sequences are ENHRY and SYGVKD. CDR3 sequence: CAISPRSLGDYTEAFF. The CDR3, as DNA: TGTGCCATCAGTCCGAGGTCCTTAGGGGACTACACTGAAGCTTTCTTT.

The V call is TRBV24-1, the J call TRBJ2-1, with 7 bases aligning to TRBD1. The CDR3 is 14 residues long. The germline V gene encodes CDR1 KGHDR and CDR2 SFDVKD. V dropped 3 bases and J dropped 6; count of bases not matched to a gene: 4. CDR3 sequence: CATSDLRQGNEQFF. CDR3 coding DNA: TGTGCCACCAGTGATCTCAGACAGGGCAATGAGCAGTTCTTC.

J is TRBJ2-7 and V is TRBV30; TRBD2 matches at 8 bases. In germline, CDR1 is GTSNPN, CDR2 SVGIG (reference sequence). V shed 4 bases and J 2 bases; nucleotides not matched to a gene: 7. The length of the CDR3 is 14 residues. Here the CDR3 reads CAWNFAGGPYEQYF. CDR3 DNA: TGTGCCTGGAATTTTGCGGGGGGACCCTACGAGCAGTACTTC.

This chain joins TRBV9 and TRBJ2-2; 8 bases match TRBD1. With 5 bases clipped from V and 8 bases from J, the junction kept 14 bases outside the gene matches. CDR1 and CDR2 from the germline V gene are SGDLS and YYNGEE. There are 16 residues in the CDR3. CDR3 sequence: CASSEGQGSPSGELFF. The DNA of the CDR3 is TGTGCCAGCAGTGAAGGACAGGGTTCCCCCTCAGGGGAGCTGTTTTTT.

A few counts support this clone. The gene calls are TRBV3-1 (or the pseudogene TRBV3-2) and TRBJ2-7; 10 positions agree with TRBD1. V dropped 6 bases and J dropped 5; count of bases not matched to a gene: 10. Germline V gene lookup returns CDR1 LGHDT and CDR2 YNNKEL (reference sequence). The CDR3 totals 15 residues. The CDR3 sequence is CASSHLGQGGDEQYF. Written as DNA, the CDR3 is TGTGCCAGCAGTCACCTCGGACAGGGGGGGGACGAGCAGTACTTC.

V gene TRBV6-5 combines with J gene TRBJ1-2; D is unclear. The V gene's germline CDR1 is MNHEY and CDR2 SVGAGI. V was pared by 2 bases and J by 2 bases, with 6 bases between. The CDR3 covers 13 residues. For the CDR3, the DNA is TGTGCCAGCAGTTACGGGCAGAACTATGGCTACACCTTC. It specifies CASSYGQNYGYTF.

This chain uses TRBV5-1 with TRBJ2-2; 8 positions match TRBD1. The CDR3 has 14 amino acids. V shed 2 bases and J 3 bases; nucleotides not matched to a gene: 0. CDR1 is SGHRS, CDR2 YFSETQ, per germline. The DNA for the CDR3 is TGCGCCAGCAGCTTACAGGGGGACACCGGGGAGCTGTTTTTT. Residues: CASSLQGDTGELFF.

A single count supports this clone. The chain couples TRBV20-1 to TRBJ1-6, with 7 bases identical to TRBD1. CDR1 is DFQATT, CDR2 SNEGSKA, per germline (reference sequence). The junction had 5 bases not matched to a gene; V was cut back by 3 bases and J by 6 bases. The CDR3 covers 14 residues. This CDR3 is CSASMGQTNSPLHF. CDR3 nucleotide sequence: TGCAGTGCTAGTATGGGACAGACTAATTCACCCCTCCACTTT.

This chain's CDR3 is CASSGSRRDRGADRTQYF. DNA for the CDR3: TGTGCCAGTAGTGGATCACGTCGGGACAGGGGGGCCGATAGGACCCAGTACTTC. The chain employs TRBV19 and TRBJ2-5; 11 bases are shared with TRBD1. V shed 5 bases and J 7 bases; nucleotides not matched to a gene: 18. The CDR3 is made up of 18 amino acids. Germline V gene sequence: CDR1 LNHDA, CDR2 SQIVND (reference sequence).

This sequence joins TRBV6-4 and TRBJ1-6; D is possibly TRBD1 (5 bases). Trimming took 5 bases from V and 4 from J, leaving 12 bases between them. Germline-derived CDR1 and CDR2 are MRHNA and SNTAGT. The CDR3 has 15 residues. CDR3 region: CASSQDSGYNSPLHF. The CDR3 DNA reads as TGTGCCAGCAGTCAAGACAGCGGGTATAATTCACCCCTCCACTTT.

This chain connects TRBV6-2 or TRBV6-3 to TRBJ2-1, with TRBD2 identical over 8 bases. V shed 6 bases and J 8 bases; nucleotides not matched to a gene: 12. CDR1 and CDR2 from the germline V gene are MNHEY and SVGEGT. The CDR3 totals 15 residues. CDR3: CASSRGQREIHEQFF. The DNA for the CDR3 is TGTGCCAGCAGCCGAGGGCAGCGGGAGATCCATGAGCAGTTCTTC.

This clone was seen a handful of times. This sequence joins TRBV10-2 and TRBJ1-6, with D hard to call. The V gene lost 0 bases and the J gene lost 10 bases, with 10 bases spanning the gap. The CDR3 runs 14 residues. The germline CDR1 and CDR2 sequences are WSHSY and SAAADI. Here the CDR3 reads CASSESAEASPLHF. CDR3 nucleotides: TGCGCCAGCAGTGAGTCCGCGGAGGCGTCACCCCTCCACTTT.

The chain couples TRBV27 to TRBJ2-7, with D hard to call. This CDR3 comprises 12 residues. Germline V gene data show CDR1 as MNHEY and CDR2 as SMNVEV (reference sequence). With 6 bases removed from V and 0 bases from J, the gap between germline ends came to 6 bases. CDR3 amino acids: CASRRSSYEQYF. The DNA of the CDR3 is TGTGCCAGCAGACGGAGCTCCTACGAGCAGTACTTC.

V usage is TRBV30 and J usage is TRBJ2-1; D perhaps matches TRBD2 (6 bases). Trimming stripped 4 bases from V and 5 bases from J, with 21 bases between. CDR3 length equals 16 residues. CDR1 and CDR2 (germline): GTSNPN, SVGIG (reference sequence). DNA of the CDR3: TGTGCCTGGAACCCCCGGGAGAATCAACGAGACAATGAGCAGTTCTTC. Translation gives CAWNPRENQRDNEQFF. Combining the CDR3 with reference TRBV30 and TRBJ2-1 gives the whole variable domain SQTIHQWPATLVQPVGSPLSLECTVEGTSNPNLYWYRQAAGRGLQLLFYSVGIGQISSEVPQNLSASRPQDRQFILSSKKLLLSDSGFYLCAWNPRENQRDNEQFFGPGTRLTVL.

V and J are TRBV6-6 and TRBJ1-2; 7 positions agree with TRBD1. From germline, CDR1 is MNHNY and CDR2 SVGAGI (reference sequence). J lost 3 bases, V lost 4 bases, and 5 bases had no gene match. The CDR3 runs 14 residues. CDR3 amino acids: CASSSTGDHYGYTF. As DNA, the CDR3 is TGTGCCAGCAGTTCCACAGGGGACCACTATGGCTACACCTTC.

This chain joins TRBV30 and TRBJ1-4; 9 nucleotides match TRBD1. This CDR3 region has 15 residues. The germline V gene encodes CDR1 GTSNPN and CDR2 SVGIG (reference sequence). J was trimmed by 5 bases and V by 2 bases; bases with no gene match: 6. Written as DNA, the CDR3 is TGTGCCTGGAGTCCACTGACAGGGGGGAATGAAAAACTGTTTTTT. Amino acids: CAWSPLTGGNEKLFF.

This chain uses TRBV28 with TRBJ1-2, with a tentative D call TRBD1 (5 bases). The CDR3 length is 12 residues. The V end was cut by 4 bases, the J end by 10 bases, with 13 bases between. Germline CDR1 reads MDHEN; CDR2 reads SYDVKM. CDR3 in amino acids: CASSWNRLDYTF. The CDR3 bases are TGTGCCAGCAGTTGGAACAGGCTCGACTACACCTTC.

This clone showed up just a few times. The rearrangement links TRBV21-1 to TRBJ2-7; whether TRBD2, the table's D call, matches the DNA was not checked. TRBV21-1 is labeled a pseudogene. The CDR3 has 13 amino acids. CDR3 loop: CASSGLAAYEQYF. For the CDR3, the DNA is TGTGCCAGCAGCGGACTAGCGGCCTACGAGCAGTACTTC.

This clone was detected only once. The genes are TRBV27 and TRBJ1-2, with 7 bases aligning to TRBD1. The CDR3 sequence is 12 residues long. Per the germline V gene, CDR1 is MNHEY and CDR2 is SMNVEV (reference sequence). V gave up 6 bases and J gave up 8 bases; unmatched junction bases: 6. The DNA for the CDR3 is TGTGCCAGCAGGAGACAGGGCGGGGGCTACACCTTC. Residues: CASRRQGGGYTF.

V usage is TRBV7-2 and J usage is TRBJ2-7; D not certain. Trimming cost V 2 bases and J 0 bases, with 11 bases left between them. Germline assignment: CDR1 SGHTA and CDR2 FQGNSA. CDR3 length: 15 amino acids. CDR3 DNA sequence: TGTGCCAGCAGCTTATTTCCGACACCCTCCTACGAGCAGTACTTC. Translated, it gives CASSLFPTPSYEQYF.

This chain uses TRBV9 with TRBJ2-7; a possible D gene is TRBD2 (6 bases). Germline V gives CDR1 SGDLS, CDR2 YYNGEE. The CDR3 is made up of 15 amino acids. Trimming cost V 0 bases and J 0 bases, with 10 bases left between them. The DNA of the CDR3 is TGTGCCAGCAGCGTAGGCGGGACGAGCTCCTACGAGCAGTACTTC. This encodes CASSVGGTSSYEQYF.